The text below deals with one T cell receptor (beta chain). This entry is derived from a study of prognosis after radiotherapy for stage I lung cancer. Two-round multiplex PCR on genomic DNA was the method by which TCR beta CDR3 was amplified. Round one of PCR was performed, and it used primers specific to each TRBV and TRBJ gene. TCRdb reprocessed the multiplex PCR reads with MiXCR, giving one entry per CDR3 protein. Of some 28,000 distinct CDR3 sequences listed, roughly 31% were seen once; the top ten hold 9.5% to 13%. CDR3 length: 15 residues. V gave up 6 bases and J gave up 1 base, with 12 bases separating them. Looked up from germline, CDR1 is SNHLY and CDR2 is FYNNEI.

This specimen was PBMCs, taken before or after stereotactic body radiation therapy (not recorded which). This chain joins TRBV2 and TRBJ2-2, with D perhaps matching TRBD1 (6 bases). The TCR sequence derives from a donor aged 50 or older with non-small cell lung cancer. The CDR3 reads CASRALTGNTGELFF. The CDR3 DNA sequence: TGTGCCAGCAGGGCCTTGACAGGGAACACCGGGGAGCTGTTTTTT.